This T cell receptor beta chain comes out of a study of T-cell reconstitution after alpha-beta-depleted transplantation in children. Only a few counts were recorded for this clonotype. Germline V gene lookup returns CDR1 SGHTA and CDR2 FQGTGA. V gave up 2 bases and J gave up 7 bases, with 9 bases separating them. The CDR3 runs to 13 residues. The authors prepared the TCRbeta library with unique molecular identifiers. Each CDR3 protein is one row after TCRdb ran MiXCR on the PCR reads. The sample has some 500,000 distinct CDR3 sequences, around 17% seen once; the top ten hold over 3%. The source is a human donor who donated a stem cell graft to a child with acute lymphoblastic leukemia. The sequencing used PBMCs from the stem cell graft donor, collected from the stem cell graft. The rearrangement joins TRBV7-3 to TRBJ2-1; D gene unclear. CDR3 region: CASSLQQANEQFF. CDR3 sequence (DNA): TGTGCCAGCAGCTTACAGCAGGCAAATGAGCAGTTCTTC.